Each of the 5 T cell receptor beta chains below was sequenced from the same sample in a study of blood T cell repertoires in COVID-19. Assay used: immunoSEQ multiplex PCR; TCRdb lists only in-frame clones, some missing. There are about 230,000 clones in the sample; approximately 90% occur only once, and 2.5% lies in the top ten. Sequencing was carried out using PBMCs or T cells enriched from blood (not recorded which). The source of these receptors is a middle-aged woman with acute COVID-19.

The V gene is TRBV2, the J gene TRBJ1-2; 7 bases are a match to TRBD1. CDR1 is SNHLY, CDR2 FYNNEI, per germline. With V trimmed by 1 base and J by 4 bases, 3 bases remained unmatched. CDR3 length equals 14 residues. The CDR3 DNA sequence: TGTGCCAGCAGTGAAGACAGGGGTAGCTATGGCTACACCTTC. The encoded protein is CASSEDRGSYGYTF. Full variable domain (outside the CDR3, taken from reference TRBV2 and TRBJ1-2): EPEVTQTPSHQVTQMGQEVILRCVPISNHLYFYWYRQILGQKVEFLVSFYNNEISEKSEIFDDQFSVERPDGSNFTLKIRSTKLEDSAMYFCASSEDRGSYGYTFGSGTRLTVV.

This chain connects TRBV5-1 to TRBJ2-3; 7 nucleotides align to TRBD2. Germline CDR1 reads SGHRS; CDR2 reads YFSETQ. The ends lost 4 bases at V and 4 bases at J; junction bases unmatched: 12. The CDR3 has 16 amino acids. DNA of the CDR3: TGCGCCAGCAGCCCGGTCGGGCGGGGAGGGGCAGATACGCAGTATTTT. Translated, it gives CASSPVGRGGADTQYF.

The count of this clone is one. DNA of the CDR3: TGTGCCAGCAGTTACCTTCGACTAGCGGGGATCACCGGGGAGCTGTTTTTT. It translates to CASSYLRLAGITGELFF. The chain joins TRBV6-2 or TRBV6-3 to TRBJ2-2, with 11 bases that match TRBD2. The V segment lost 2 bases and the J segment 4 bases; nucleotides outside the gene matches: 6. CDR1 MNHEY and CDR2 SVGEGT come from the germline V gene. CDR3 length equals 17 residues.

The rearrangement joins TRBV10-3 to TRBJ2-5; 7 positions match TRBD1. V shed 6 bases and J 3 bases; nucleotides not matched to a gene: 7. Germline CDR1 is ENHRY and CDR2 is SYGVKD. The CDR3 is 14 residues long. The DNA of the CDR3 is TGTGCCATCAGAGGGGGACAGACGAAAGAGACCCAGTACTTC. The encoded protein is CAIRGGQTKETQYF.

The chain employs TRBV11-2 and TRBJ1-2, with unresolved D. Germline CDR1 is SGHAT and CDR2 is FQNNGV. V was pared by 1 base and J by 2 bases, with 8 bases between. This CDR3 spans 14 amino acids. The CDR3 loop reads CASSLAGGNYGYTF. The CDR3 DNA sequence: TGTGCCAGCAGCTTAGCCGGCGGAAACTATGGCTACACCTTC.